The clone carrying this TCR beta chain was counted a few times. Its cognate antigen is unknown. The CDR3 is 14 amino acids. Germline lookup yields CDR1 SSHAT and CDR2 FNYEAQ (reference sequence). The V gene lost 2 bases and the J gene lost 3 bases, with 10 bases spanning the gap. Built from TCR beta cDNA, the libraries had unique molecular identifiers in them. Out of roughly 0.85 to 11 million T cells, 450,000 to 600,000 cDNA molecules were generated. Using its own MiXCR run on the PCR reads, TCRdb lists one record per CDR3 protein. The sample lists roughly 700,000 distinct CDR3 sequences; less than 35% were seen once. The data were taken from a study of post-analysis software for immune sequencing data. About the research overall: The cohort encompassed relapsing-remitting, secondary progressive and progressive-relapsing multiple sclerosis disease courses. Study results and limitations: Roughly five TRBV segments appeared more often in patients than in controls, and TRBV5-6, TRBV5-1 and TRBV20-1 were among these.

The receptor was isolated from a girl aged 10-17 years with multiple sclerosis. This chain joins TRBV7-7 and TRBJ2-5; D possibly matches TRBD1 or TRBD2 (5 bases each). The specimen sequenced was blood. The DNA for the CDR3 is TGTGCCAGCAGCTTATGGCAGGGAGAAGAGACCCAGTACTTC. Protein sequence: CASSLWQGEETQYF.